These 12 T cell receptor beta chains came from one sample sequenced in a study of CD4 and CD8 cells across lung adenocarcinoma regions. Each CDR3 protein is one row after TCRdb ran MiXCR on the PCR reads. The sample gives about 5,300 distinct CDR3 sequences, about 59% of which show up once; around 25% is in the top ten. Specimen: CD4+ T cells from the center of a lung tumor. Every receptor here comes from a female donor with lung adenocarcinoma. The CD4 and CD8 labels of this study may be unreliable.

The genes are TRBV6-1 and TRBJ1-2; D remains ambiguous. The CDR3 has 13 amino acids. Germline CDR1 and CDR2: MNHNS and SASEGT. Trimming took 6 bases from V and 4 from J, leaving 12 bases between them. CDR3 nucleotide sequence: TGTGCCAGCAGACCTGGCCCTTTCTATGGCTACACCTTC. Its translation: CASRPGPFYGYTF.

The rearrangement uses TRBV10-2 and TRBJ2-1; a possible D gene is TRBD2 (5 bases). The DNA matches TRBJ2-7 better at its end, which makes the J call doubtful. Germline V CDR1 and CDR2: WSHSY, SAAADI. The CDR3 sequence is 14 residues long. DNA for the CDR3: TGCGCGGGGAGTGGGAGCCGTGTCAAAGAGACGCAGTACTTC. Its protein product is CAGSGSRVKETQYF.

The rearrangement joins TRBV4-1 to TRBJ2-3; a weak D match, TRBD2 (5 bases). CDR3 size: 14 residues. Germline CDR1 reads MGHRA; CDR2 reads YSYEKL. Trimming pared 1 base from V and 9 bases from J, leaving 14 bases between. The CDR3 sequence: CASSQGLPGETQYF. Here the CDR3 DNA reads TGCGCCAGCAGCCAAGGACTCCCCGGGGAGACGCAGTATTTT.

The chain links TRBV29-1 to TRBJ2-3, with TRBD1 matching 7 bases. The germline V gene has CDR1 SQVTM and CDR2 ANQGSEA. V shed 4 bases, J shed 2 bases, and the junction held 6 bases outside the gene matches. This CDR3 spans 14 amino acids. CDR3 nucleotides: TGCAGCGTTGGGACCGGGACAGACACAGATACGCAGTATTTT. This encodes CSVGTGTDTDTQYF.

The chain recombines TRBV6-9 with TRBJ1-4, with unresolved D. The germline CDR1 and CDR2 sequences are MNHGY and SVAAGI. The V end was cut by 1 base, the J end by 6 bases, with 0 bases between. The CDR3 runs 11 residues. The CDR3 protein is CASSYYEKLFF. CDR3 coding DNA: TGTGCCAGCAGTTATTATGAAAAACTGTTTTTT.

The chain is built from TRBV12-3 or TRBV12-4 and TRBJ2-1; possible D gene TRBD2, 5 bases. The CDR3 sequence is 13 residues long. With 6 bases removed from V and 3 bases from J, the gap between germline ends came to 9 bases. CDR3 amino acids: CASRPRGYNEQFF. The CDR3 region has the DNA TGTGCCAGCAGACCTCGGGGCTACAATGAGCAGTTCTTC.

The chain joins TRBV7-8 to TRBJ2-3, with D hard to call. The V end was cut by 4 bases, the J end by 4 bases, with 9 bases between. The CDR3 length is 13 residues. Germline V lookup: CDR1 SGHVS, CDR2 FQNEAQ. CDR3 nucleotide sequence: TGTGCCAGCAGCTCCATCTTCGCAGATACGCAGTATTTT. This gives the protein CASSSIFADTQYF.

This clonotype came up a few times. The chain has TRBV6-1 and TRBJ2-5; weak D call: TRBD2 (7 bases). With the DNA end fitting TRBJ2-7 better, the J assignment may be wrong. CDR3 length: 14 residues. Germline assignment: CDR1 MNHNS and CDR2 SASEGT. CDR3 sequence: CASSVQGGWSEQYF. As DNA, the CDR3 is TGTGCCAGCAGTGTACAGGGAGGGTGGTCCGAGCAGTACTTC.

The chain uses TRBV6-1 and TRBJ1-5, with TRBD1 matching 7 bases. This CDR3 region has 14 residues. Germline assignment: CDR1 MNHNS and CDR2 SASEGT. The trim removed 4 bases at V and 7 bases at J, leaving 7 bases unmatched. Here the CDR3 DNA reads TGTGCCAGCAGTGTACAGGGGATGAGACAGCCCCAGCATTTT. Residues: CASSVQGMRQPQHF.

This clonotype turned up a few times. This sequence joins TRBV27 and TRBJ1-5, with D hard to call. V dropped 3 bases and J dropped 3 bases, with 3 bases sitting between them. From germline, CDR1 is MNHEY and CDR2 SMNVEV (reference sequence). The length of the CDR3 is 12 residues. In nucleotides, the CDR3 is TGTGCCAGCAGTTTCTACAATCAGCCCCAGCATTTT. Its protein product is CASSFYNQPQHF.

This clonotype was observed a few times. The rearrangement uses TRBV7-8 and TRBJ2-1; TRBD2 matches at 9 bases. J lost 4 bases, V lost 5 bases, and 6 bases had no gene match. This CDR3 contains 15 residues. Germline values: CDR1 SGHVS, CDR2 FQNEAQ. CDR3 in amino acids: CASSSQAGGYNEQFF. CDR3 in DNA: TGTGCCAGCAGCAGCCAAGCGGGAGGTTACAATGAGCAGTTCTTC.

There are a few counts of this clonotype. The chain carries TRBV7-2 and TRBJ2-1, with D unresolved. Between the trimmed V and J ends, which lost 4 bases and 5 bases, there was a span of 9 bases. The CDR3 spans 13 residues. Germline V CDR1 and CDR2: SGHTA, FQGNSA. In DNA form, the CDR3 reads TGTGCCAGCAGCTCTGGTGGGGACAATGAGCAGTTCTTC. It codes for CASSSGGDNEQFF.